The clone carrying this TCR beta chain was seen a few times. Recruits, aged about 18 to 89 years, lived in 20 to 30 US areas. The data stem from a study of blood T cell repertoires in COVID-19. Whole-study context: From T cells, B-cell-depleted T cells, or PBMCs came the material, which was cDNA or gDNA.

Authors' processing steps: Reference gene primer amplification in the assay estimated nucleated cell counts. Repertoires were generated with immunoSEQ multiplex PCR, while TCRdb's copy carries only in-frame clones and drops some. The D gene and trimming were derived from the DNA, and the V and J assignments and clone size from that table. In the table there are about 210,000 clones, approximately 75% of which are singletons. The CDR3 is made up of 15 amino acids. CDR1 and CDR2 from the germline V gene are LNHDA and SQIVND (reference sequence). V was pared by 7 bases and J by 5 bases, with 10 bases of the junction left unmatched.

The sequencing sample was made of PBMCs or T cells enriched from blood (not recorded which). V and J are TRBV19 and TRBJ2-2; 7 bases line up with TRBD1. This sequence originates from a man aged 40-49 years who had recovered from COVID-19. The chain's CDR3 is CASIKIGGTTGELFF. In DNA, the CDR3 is TGTGCCAGTATTAAGATAGGGGGCACAACCGGGGAGCTGTTTTTT.